The TCR beta chain described here comes from a study of radiation and T cells in renal cell carcinoma. Clones were sequenced by immunoSEQ multiplex PCR, and TCRdb holds only the in-frame ones, with some missing. The sample yields 150,000 to 190,000 clones, around 90% seen once. Worth noting for this clone: Its specificity is unknown.

Findings and limits, study-wide: No pretreatment tumor biopsies were available for baseline clonotypes. In blood, top tumor clones expanded by 2 weeks, shrinking by 4.

Time point described: blood 2 weeks post-SBRT. Treatment here: 15 Gy SBRT to primary tumor, nephrectomy 4 weeks later. Blood was sampled at baseline, 2 weeks and 4 weeks after SBRT. Here the sequenced sample was blood, taken from a patient whose treatment included radiotherapy and nephrectomy. The source is a woman aged 50 to 60 with renal cell carcinoma.

The CDR3 DNA follows: TGTGCCAGCAGCTTAGATGCCCGCTGGGAGCAGTACTTC. This gives the protein CASSLDARWEQYF. This rearrangement joins TRBV11-3 to TRBJ2-7, with D unclear. V was clipped by 0 bases and J by 7 bases, with 10 bases between them. The V gene's germline CDR1 is SGHNT and CDR2 YENEEA. CDR3 length: 13 residues.